Included here is one T cell receptor (beta chain) sequence, with context. Its antigen remains unknown. The source of the sample is a study of cytomegalovirus exposure and HLA in healthy donors. Study-level results: Some TCR beta chains (roughly 150 of them) were listed as cytomegalovirus-associated.

The CDR3 runs 16 residues. The germline gives CDR1 SGHDN, CDR2 FVKESK. The trim removed 4 bases at V and 3 bases at J, leaving 7 bases unmatched. PCR amplification relied on 60 Vbeta primers (plus 13 Jbeta primers). The table came from immunoSEQ multiplex PCR; TCRdb's copy has only in-frame clones and leaves some out. Of about 220,000 clones in the sample, roughly 70% were seen once. The V and J genes are TRBV14 and TRBJ2-3, with 10 bases matching TRBD2. Source material: PBMCs. The source of this sequence is a woman aged 25-40 years in good health and CMV-seronegative. The DNA for the CDR3 is TGTGCCAGCAGCCCCCGAGCGGGGGGGGAGACAGATACGCAGTATTTT. Protein sequence: CASSPRAGGETDTQYF.